Listed below are T cell receptor beta chains from one sample, sequenced in a study of T cell responses to AZD1222 COVID-19 vaccine. The data were produced by immunoSEQ multiplex PCR, yet TCRdb's version contains in-frame clones alone and is incomplete. This sample has under 150,000 clones, with approximately 93% found just once. Source: peripheral blood, taken on day 0 of AZD1222 vaccination. The receptor source for this set is an adult in good health. The CDR3 runs from the conserved cysteine through the conserved F or W. The D gene is left open where the match is weak. A clone size is listed for some rows: how often the clone was seen (once, few, many), or a class if it is expanded.

J,V,D,size,DNA,CDR3
TRBJ1-1,TRBV27,TRBD1,.,TGTGCCACCCCGCTGGACAGGGGAAGGGGCACTGAAGCTTTCTTT,CATPLDRGRGTEAFF
TRBJ1-1,TRBV19,TRBD1,once,TGTGCCAGTCGGGACAGGGGGAACACTGAAGCTTTCTTT,CASRDRGNTEAFF
TRBJ2-2,TRBV27,.,.,TGTGCCAGCAGTTTGCGGGTGAACACCGGGGAGCTGTTTTTT,CASSLRVNTGELFF
TRBJ1-6,TRBV4-1,TRBD1,.,TGCGCCAGCAGCCAGATACAGGGGGCTGGGAATTCACCCCTCCACTTT,CASSQIQGAGNSPLHF
TRBJ2-3,TRBV7-8,TRBD2,.,TGTGCCAGCAGCTTAGGAGTCCCGGGACTAGCGGGAGGAAGCACAGATACGCAGTATTTT,CASSLGVPGLAGGSTDTQYF
TRBJ2-1,TRBV2,TRBD1,.,TGTGCCAGCAGTCCAGACAGGGGGCTCTACAATGAGCAGTTCTTC,CASSPDRGLYNEQFF
TRBJ1-6,TRBV6-5,TRBD1,.,TGTGCCAGCTTGAGGGGGGGACAGGGGAATTCACCCCTCCACTTT,CASLRGGQGNSPLHF
TRBJ1-2,TRBV14,.,.,TGTGCCAGCAGCCAATCATCCAGAGACACCAACTATGGCTACACCTTC,CASSQSSRDTNYGYTF
TRBJ2-7,TRBV7-9,.,.,TGTGCCAGCAGCCTTTCCGGGGTCGGGTACGAGCAGTACTTC,CASSLSGVGYEQYF
TRBJ2-3,TRBV5-8,TRBD2,.,TGTGCCAGCAGCTCCGGACTAGCGGTAAAGACAGATACGCAGTATTTT,CASSSGLAVKTDTQYF
TRBJ1-2,TRBV4-1,TRBD1,.,TGCGCCAGCAGCCAAGGGACAGGAGCGAGCTATGGCTACACCTTC,CASSQGTGASYGYTF
TRBJ2-7,TRBV7-2,TRBD2,.,TGTGCCAGCAGCTTAGTGGCTGGCAGCGGGAGGGCCTACGAGCAGTACTTC,CASSLVAGSGRAYEQYF
TRBJ2-3,TRBV3-1/TRBV3-2,TRBD2,.,TGTGCCAGCAGCCCGGGACTAGCGGGTACAGATACGCAGTATTTT,CASSPGLAGTDTQYF
TRBJ2-7,TRBV28,.,once,TGTGCCAGCAGTTTAATGATGTCGAAGGGGCTCAGCGAGCAGTACTTC,CASSLMMSKGLSEQYF
TRBJ1-5,TRBV29-1,TRBD1,.,TGCAGCGTTGAAGTTTGGGGACAGGGGGAGAGCAATCAGCCCCAGCATTTT,CSVEVWGQGESNQPQHF
TRBJ1-2,TRBV6-5,.,.,TGTGCCAGCAGTTACTCGGGAGTTACCTATGGCTACACCTTC,CASSYSGVTYGYTF
TRBJ2-3,TRBV7-3,TRBD1,.,TGTGCCAGCAGCCGAGGGACAGAAAGCCCGCAGTATTTT,CASSRGTESPQYF
TRBJ1-1,TRBV7-9,.,.,TGTGCCAGCAGACCAAAGGACAGACTGAACACTGAAGCTTTCTTT,CASRPKDRLNTEAFF
TRBJ2-1,TRBV15,TRBD2,.,TGTGCCACCAGCAGAGATAGCGGGTCCTACAATGAGCAGTTCTTC,CATSRDSGSYNEQFF
TRBJ1-5,TRBV2,.,.,TGTGCCAGCAGTTCTGAAGGGACGGTCCGCCAGCCCCAGCATTTT,CASSSEGTVRQPQHF
TRBJ1-3,TRBV6-1,.,once,TGTGCCAGCAGTGAACTGTCAGGGAGCGGAAACACCATATATTTT,CASSELSGSGNTIYF
TRBJ2-7,TRBV24-1,TRBD1,.,TGTGCCACCAGTGATTCTCGGACAGGGGGCAACTACGAGCAGTACTTC,CATSDSRTGGNYEQYF
TRBJ1-1,TRBV27,TRBD1,.,TGTGCCAGCAGTTCCGACAGGGACACTGAAGCTTTCTTT,CASSSDRDTEAFF
TRBJ2-1,TRBV12-3/TRBV12-4,.,.,TGTGCCAGCAGTTTGGTTAGGATGTTCTTC,CASSLVRMFF
TRBJ2-5,TRBV28,TRBD1,.,TGTGCCAGCAGTACGCCCTTAGGACAGGTAGAGACCCAGTACTTC,CASSTPLGQVETQYF
TRBJ2-7,TRBV6-5,TRBD2,few,TGTGCCAGCAGTAAGTACCGGGACTATCTGCACTTC,CASSKYRDYLHF
TRBJ2-2,TRBV2,.,.,TGTGCCAGCAGGAAGGGACAGAACACCGGGGAGCTGTTTTTT,CASRKGQNTGELFF
TRBJ2-7,TRBV9,.,.,TGTGCCAGCAGCGTAGCCGGGGCCCCAGGGTACGAGCAGTACTTC,CASSVAGAPGYEQYF
TRBJ2-1,TRBV5-4,TRBD2,.,TGTGCCAGCAGCTTGGTTCGGGAGGCTGATGAGCAGTTCTTC,CASSLVREADEQFF
TRBJ2-5,TRBV7-2,TRBD2,once,TGTGCCAGCAGCTTAAGGGGTCTAGCGGGAGGTAGGGAGGAGACCCAGTACTTC,CASSLRGLAGGREETQYF
TRBJ2-3,TRBV23-1,TRBD1,.,TGCGCCAGCAGTCAATCGTACAGGGGGACCACAGATACGCAGTATTTT,CASSQSYRGTTDTQYF
TRBJ2-3,TRBV7-3,TRBD1,.,TGTGCCAGCAGCTCCAGGGGGGATACGCAGTATTTT,CASSSRGDTQYF
TRBJ1-5,TRBV5-6,.,.,TGTGCCAGCAGCCTAGCTGGTCAGCCCCAGCATTTT,CASSLAGQPQHF
TRBJ1-1,TRBV27,TRBD1,.,TGTGCCAGCAGTCCGGGACAGGGGGGCCCTGAAGCTTTCTTT,CASSPGQGGPEAFF
TRBJ2-3,TRBV19,TRBD1,.,TGTGCCAGTAGCCTCTCGGACAGGGGGCCAGATACGCAGTATTTT,CASSLSDRGPDTQYF
TRBJ1-2,TRBV7-9,TRBD1,.,TGTGCCAGCAGCTCCCCAGGGGGCGGCTACACCTTC,CASSSPGGGYTF
TRBJ1-4,TRBV7-2,.,.,TGTGCCAGCAGCTTAGCATTCGGGTCTGTGAGTGAAAAACTGTTTTTT,CASSLAFGSVSEKLFF
TRBJ2-7,TRBV27,.,.,TGTGCCAGCAGTTTATCGATAGGCAGCTACGAGCAGTACTTC,CASSLSIGSYEQYF
TRBJ1-6,TRBV5-6,TRBD1,.,TGTGCCAGCAGCTTGTGGACAGGGCGGTCACCCCTCCACTTT,CASSLWTGRSPLHF
TRBJ2-1,TRBV12-3/TRBV12-4,.,.,TGTGCCAGCAGTTCGAACAGGGTCGGTGAGCAGTTCTTC,CASSSNRVGEQFF
TRBJ2-7,TRBV9,TRBD1,.,TGTGCCAGCAGCGTAGGGGGGACAGGCAACGAGCAGTACTTC,CASSVGGTGNEQYF
TRBJ2-6,TRBV28,TRBD2,.,TGTGCCAGCAGTTATTTTGGGTTGTCTAGCGGTGTCTCTGGGGCCAACGTCCTGACTTTC,CASSYFGLSSGVSGANVLTF
TRBJ1-6,TRBV4-1,.,once,TGCGCCAGCAGCCAAGACCTTGGGCCCCTCCACTTT,CASSQDLGPLHF
TRBJ2-5,TRBV6-6,.,.,TGTGCCAGCAGCTCTCGTATCCGGGGAGAGACCCAGTACTTC,CASSSRIRGETQYF
TRBJ1-2,TRBV5-6,.,.,TGTGCCAGCAGCTTGTCCCACCCAAGGGGCCCCACTAACTATGGCTACACCTTC,CASSLSHPRGPTNYGYTF
TRBJ2-5,TRBV3-1/TRBV3-2,.,.,TGTGCCAGCAGCCCCCCGGTGCAAGAGACCCAGTACTTC,CASSPPVQETQYF
TRBJ1-1,TRBV2,.,.,TGTGCCAGCAGTGATCTTGGAATCACTGAAGCTTTCTTT,CASSDLGITEAFF
TRBJ2-7,TRBV6-6,.,.,TGTGCCAGCCTGAAGCAGGGCTCGGGTGAGCAGTACTTC,CASLKQGSGEQYF
TRBJ2-3,TRBV7-9,.,.,TGTGCCAGCAGTTACTGGAAAGATACGCAGTATTTT,CASSYWKDTQYF